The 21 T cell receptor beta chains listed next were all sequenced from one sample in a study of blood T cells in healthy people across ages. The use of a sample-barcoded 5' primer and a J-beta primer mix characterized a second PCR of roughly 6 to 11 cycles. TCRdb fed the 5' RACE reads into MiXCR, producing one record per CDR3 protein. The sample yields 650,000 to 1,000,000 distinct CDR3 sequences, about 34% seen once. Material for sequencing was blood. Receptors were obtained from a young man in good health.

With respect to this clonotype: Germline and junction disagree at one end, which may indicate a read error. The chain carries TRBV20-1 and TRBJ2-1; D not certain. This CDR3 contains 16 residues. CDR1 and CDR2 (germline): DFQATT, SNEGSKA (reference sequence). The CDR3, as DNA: TGCGGTGCCCACTCGTCCCTCAAACCTACACTCAATGAGCAGTTCTTC. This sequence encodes CGAHSSLKPTLNEQFF.

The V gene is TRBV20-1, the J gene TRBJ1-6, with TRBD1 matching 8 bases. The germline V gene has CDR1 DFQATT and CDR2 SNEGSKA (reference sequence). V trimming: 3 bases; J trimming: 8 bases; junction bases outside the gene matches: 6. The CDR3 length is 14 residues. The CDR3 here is CSASTGGIDSPLHF. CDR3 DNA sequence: TGCAGTGCTAGCACAGGGGGAATTGATTCACCCCTCCACTTT.

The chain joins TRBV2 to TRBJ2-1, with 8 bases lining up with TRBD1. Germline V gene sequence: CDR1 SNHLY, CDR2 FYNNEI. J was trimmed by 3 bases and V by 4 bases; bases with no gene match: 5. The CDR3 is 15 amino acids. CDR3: CASSGTGNFYNEQFF. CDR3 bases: TGTGCCAGCAGTGGGACAGGGAACTTCTACAATGAGCAGTTCTTC.

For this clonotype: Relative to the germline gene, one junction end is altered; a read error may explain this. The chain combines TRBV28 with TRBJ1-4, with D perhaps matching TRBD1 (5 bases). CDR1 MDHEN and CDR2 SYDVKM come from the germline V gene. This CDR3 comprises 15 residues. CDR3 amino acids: CASSPPTGGGEKLVF. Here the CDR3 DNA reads TGTGCCAGCAGTCCCCCGACGGGGGGTGGTGAAAAACTGGTTTTT. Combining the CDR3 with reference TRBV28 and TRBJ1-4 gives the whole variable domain DVKVTQSSRYLVKRTGEKVFLECVQDMDHENMFWYRQDPGLGLRLIYFSYDVKMKEKGDIPEGYSVSREKKERFSLILESASTNQTSMYLCASSPPTGGGEKLVFGSGTQLSVL.

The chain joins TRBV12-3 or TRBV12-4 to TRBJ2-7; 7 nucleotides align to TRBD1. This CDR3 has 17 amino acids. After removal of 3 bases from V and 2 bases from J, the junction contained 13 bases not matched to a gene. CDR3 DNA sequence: TGTGCCAGCAGTTTCGAGGACCCCGGGACAGTTACCTACGAGCAGTACTTC. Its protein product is CASSFEDPGTVTYEQYF.

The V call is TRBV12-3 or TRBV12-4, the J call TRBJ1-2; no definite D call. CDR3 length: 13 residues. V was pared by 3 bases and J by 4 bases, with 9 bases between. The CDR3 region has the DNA TGTGCCAGCAGTTTGTCGGGTATCTATGGCTACACCTTC. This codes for CASSLSGIYGYTF.

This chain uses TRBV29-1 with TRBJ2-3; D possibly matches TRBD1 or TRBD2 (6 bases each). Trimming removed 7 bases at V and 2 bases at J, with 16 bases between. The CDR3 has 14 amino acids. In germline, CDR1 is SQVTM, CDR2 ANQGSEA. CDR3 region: CSAPLGGPTDTQYF. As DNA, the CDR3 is TGCAGCGCCCCGCTTGGGGGGCCCACAGATACGCAGTATTTT.

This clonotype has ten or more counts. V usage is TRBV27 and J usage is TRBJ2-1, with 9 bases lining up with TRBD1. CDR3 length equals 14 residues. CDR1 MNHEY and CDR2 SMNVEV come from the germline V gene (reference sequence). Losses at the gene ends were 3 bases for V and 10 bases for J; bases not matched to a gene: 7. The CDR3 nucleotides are TGTGCCAGCAGTTTCAGGACAGGGGATGGCGAGCAGTTCTTC. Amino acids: CASSFRTGDGEQFF.

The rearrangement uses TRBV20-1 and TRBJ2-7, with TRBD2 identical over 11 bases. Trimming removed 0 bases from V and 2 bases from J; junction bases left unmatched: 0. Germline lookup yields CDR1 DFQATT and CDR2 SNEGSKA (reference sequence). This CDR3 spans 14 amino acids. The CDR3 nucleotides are TGCAGTGCTAGAGAACTAGCGGGGGCCTACGAGCAGTACTTC. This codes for CSARELAGAYEQYF.

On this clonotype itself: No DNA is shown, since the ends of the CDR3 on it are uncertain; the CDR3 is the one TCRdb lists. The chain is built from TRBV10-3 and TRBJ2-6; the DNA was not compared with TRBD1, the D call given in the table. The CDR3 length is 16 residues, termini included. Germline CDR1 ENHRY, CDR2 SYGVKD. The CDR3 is CAISVGTGSGANVPTF.

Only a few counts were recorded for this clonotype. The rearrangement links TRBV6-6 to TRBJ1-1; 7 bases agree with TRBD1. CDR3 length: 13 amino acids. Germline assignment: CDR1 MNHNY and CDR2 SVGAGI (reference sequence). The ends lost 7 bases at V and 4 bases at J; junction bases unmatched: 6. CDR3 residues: CASNDQGGTEAFF. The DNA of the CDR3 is TGTGCCAGCAACGATCAGGGGGGCACTGAAGCTTTCTTT.

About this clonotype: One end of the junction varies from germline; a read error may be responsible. The chain's CDR3 is CASSFALDYGHTF. For the CDR3, the DNA is TGTGCCAGCAGTTTCGCATTGGATTATGGCCACACCTTC. The rearrangement joins TRBV27 to TRBJ1-2; D remains ambiguous. The CDR3 covers 13 residues. Germline loops: CDR1 MNHEY, CDR2 SMNVEV (reference sequence).

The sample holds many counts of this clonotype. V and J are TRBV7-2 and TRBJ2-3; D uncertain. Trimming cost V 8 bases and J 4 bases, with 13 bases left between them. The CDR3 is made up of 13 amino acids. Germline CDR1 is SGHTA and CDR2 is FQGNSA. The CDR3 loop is CASVLNGPDTQYF. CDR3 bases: TGTGCCAGCGTCCTCAACGGCCCAGATACGCAGTATTTT.

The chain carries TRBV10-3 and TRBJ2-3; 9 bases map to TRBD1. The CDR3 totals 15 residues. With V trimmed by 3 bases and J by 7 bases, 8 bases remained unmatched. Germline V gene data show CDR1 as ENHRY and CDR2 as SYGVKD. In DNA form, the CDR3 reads TGTGCCATCAGTGAAAGCACAGGGGGCAAGAATACGCAGTATTTT. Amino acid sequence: CAISESTGGKNTQYF.

CDR3 loop: CASSTPPDNTEAFF. In DNA form, the CDR3 reads TGTGCCAGCAGTACACCCCCCGATAACACTGAAGCTTTCTTT. The V and J genes are TRBV7-9 and TRBJ1-1; D not certain. CDR3 length: 14 amino acids. With 6 bases removed from V and 2 bases from J, the gap between germline ends came to 13 bases. Germline CDR1 is SEHNR and CDR2 is FQNEAQ (reference sequence).

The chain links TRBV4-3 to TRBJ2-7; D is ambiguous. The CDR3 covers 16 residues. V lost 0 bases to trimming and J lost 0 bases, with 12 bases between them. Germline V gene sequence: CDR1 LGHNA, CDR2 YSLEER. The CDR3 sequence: CASSQDLEASSYEQYF. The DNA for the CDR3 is TGCGCCAGCAGCCAAGATCTGGAAGCTAGCTCCTACGAGCAGTACTTC.

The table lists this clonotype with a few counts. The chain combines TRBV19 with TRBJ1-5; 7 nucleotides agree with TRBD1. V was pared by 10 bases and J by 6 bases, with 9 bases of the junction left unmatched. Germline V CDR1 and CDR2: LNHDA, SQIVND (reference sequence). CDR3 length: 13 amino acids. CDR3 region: CATLDRAGQPQHF. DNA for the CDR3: TGTGCCACACTTGACAGGGCTGGTCAGCCCCAGCATTTT.

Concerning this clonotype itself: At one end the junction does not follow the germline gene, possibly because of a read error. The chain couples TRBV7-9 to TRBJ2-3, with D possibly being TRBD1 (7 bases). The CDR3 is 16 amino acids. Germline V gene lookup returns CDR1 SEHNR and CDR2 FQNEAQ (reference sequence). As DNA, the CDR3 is TGTGTCAGCAGCCTCCGCAGGGGGGCTGCAGCGTATACGCAGTATTTT. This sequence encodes CVSSLRRGAAAYTQYF. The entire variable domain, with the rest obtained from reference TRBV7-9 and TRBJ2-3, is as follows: DTGVSQNPRHKITKRGQNVTFRCDPISEHNRLYWYRQTLGQGPEFLTYFQNEAQLEKSRLLSDRFSAERPKGSFSTLEIQRTEQGDSAMYLCVSSLRRGAAAYTQYFGPGTRLTVL.

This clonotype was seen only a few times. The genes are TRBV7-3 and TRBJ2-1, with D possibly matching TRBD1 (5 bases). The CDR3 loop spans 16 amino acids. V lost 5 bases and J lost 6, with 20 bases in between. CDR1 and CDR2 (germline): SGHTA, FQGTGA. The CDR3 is CASSPHQGNSFNEQFF. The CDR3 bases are TGTGCCAGCAGCCCCCATCAGGGAAATAGTTTCAATGAGCAGTTCTTC.

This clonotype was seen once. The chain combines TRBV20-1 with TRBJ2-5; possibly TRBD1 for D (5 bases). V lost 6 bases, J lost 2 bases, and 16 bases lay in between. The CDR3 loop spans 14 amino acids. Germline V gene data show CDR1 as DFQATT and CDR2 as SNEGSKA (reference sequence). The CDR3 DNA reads TGCAGTGCCGCCCGGCAGGGCGCTCAAGAGACCCAGTACTTC. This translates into CSAARQGAQETQYF.

CDR3 region: CASSSILSTGGPYTFQETQYF. CDR3 sequence (DNA): TGTGCCAGCAGCTCTATTCTAAGTACAGGGGGCCCATACACCTTCCAAGAGACCCAGTACTTC. The chain is built from TRBV11-1 and TRBJ2-5; TRBD1 agrees at 9 bases. The CDR3 is 21 amino acids. J gave up 1 base and V 4 bases, and 22 bases lay outside the gene matches. Germline assignment: CDR1 SGHAT and CDR2 FQDESV (reference sequence).